This T cell receptor beta chain appears in the sequencing data of a study of cytomegalovirus exposure and HLA in healthy donors. Whole-study context: Assignment to the Caucasian-associated ancestry cluster applied to around 82% of the approximately 400 genotyped donors.

Study-wide results and limits: The dataset shows that most TCR sequences were rare, while some public TCRs occurred in many donors. A later analysis reportedly found fewer N-insertions in an Asian-associated ancestry cluster than the roughly 680-donor mean.

The PCR ran on 60 Vbeta and 13 Jbeta primers. Sequencing was performed with immunoSEQ multiplex PCR; in TCRdb, only in-frame clones are kept and a portion is missing. Among roughly 110,000 clones listed, roughly 80% were seen once. Germline assignment: CDR1 MNHNY and CDR2 SVGAGI (reference sequence). V was shortened by 7 bases and J by 11 bases, with 15 bases between the two germline ends. The CDR3 contains 13 residues. Details on this clone: Its specificity is not known.

The origin of this receptor is a man between 60 and 75 years old in good health and CMV-seronegative. Sequencing was carried out using PBMCs. The V call is TRBV6-6, the J call TRBJ1-6; tentatively, D is TRBD1 (6 bases). CDR3 coding DNA: TGTGCCAGCAACCAACAGGGATCGGCACCCCTCCACTTT. As protein: CASNQQGSAPLHF.